This passage covers 17 T cell receptor beta chains from one sample sequenced in a study of T cell changes during pregnancy in multiple sclerosis (dated by TCRdb to about 2019). The library was generated by the immunoSEQ multiplex PCR assay. TCRdb obtained this table from immuneACCESS and retained in-frame rearrangements with V and J assigned. These tables miss some clones; where compared with another copy, unresolved V genes account for less than half of the shortfall, and the remainder is unexplained. Across this sample there are 25,000 to 35,000 clones, with 70% to 90% seen only once. In total, the top ten clones hold 0.74% of the sample. Material: CD4+ T cells from peripheral blood mononuclear cells, obtained in the first trimester of pregnancy. The receptors were gathered from a female donor in good health, enrolled as a control in a pregnancy study.

The chain recombines TRBV9 with TRBJ2-3; possibly TRBD1 for D (5 bases). The CDR3 has 13 amino acids. V was clipped by 3 bases and J by 1 base, with 6 bases between them. Germline CDR1 and CDR2: SGDLS and YYNGEE. In DNA, the CDR3 is TGTGCCAGCAGCGAACAGGGCACAGATACGCAGTATTTT. As protein: CASSEQGTDTQYF.

The chain has TRBV4-2 and TRBJ2-5; 7 bases agree with TRBD2. The CDR3 has 16 amino acids. CDR1 is LGHNA and CDR2 is YNFKEQ in the germline V gene. V lost 1 base to trimming and J lost 2 bases; unmatched junction nucleotides: 7. CDR3 loop: CASSQGYGGGQETQYF. In DNA, the CDR3 is TGTGCCAGCAGCCAAGGGTATGGGGGGGGGCAAGAGACCCAGTACTTC.

The chain couples TRBV7-9 to TRBJ2-6, with TRBD1 identical over 7 bases. The CDR3 contains 19 residues. CDR1 is SEHNR, CDR2 FQNEAQ, per germline (reference sequence). Unmatched junction bases numbered 13, after V lost 2 bases and J lost 3 bases. CDR3 region: CASSLRSQAGGSGANVLTF. CDR3 sequence (DNA): TGTGCCAGCAGCTTAAGGTCACAGGCAGGGGGTAGTGGGGCCAACGTCCTGACTTTC. The full variable domain, in which reference TRBV7-9 and TRBJ2-6 provide the parts outside the CDR3, is DTGVSQNPRHKITKRGQNVTFRCDPISEHNRLYWYRQTLGQGPEFLTYFQNEAQLEKSRLLSDRFSAERPKGSFSTLEIQRTEQGDSAMYLCASSLRSQAGGSGANVLTFGAGSRLTVL.

This chain joins TRBV27 and TRBJ1-1; 9 nucleotides match TRBD1. CDR3 length: 11 residues. V was pared by 11 bases and J by 6 bases, with 4 bases of the junction left unmatched. Looked up from germline, CDR1 is MNHEY and CDR2 is SMNVEV (reference sequence). The CDR3 is CAGDRDPEAFF. The CDR3 bases are TGTGCCGGGGACAGGGACCCTGAAGCTTTCTTT.

The chain joins TRBV6-1 to TRBJ2-6; D not certain. CDR1 is MNHNS and CDR2 is SASEGT in the germline V gene. V was clipped by 3 bases and J by 0 bases, with 12 bases between them. This CDR3 comprises 17 residues. The CDR3 spells CASSDITYISGANVLTF. The CDR3 bases are TGTGCCAGCAGTGATATCACTTATATCTCTGGGGCCAACGTCCTGACTTTC.

This rearrangement joins TRBV27 to TRBJ1-2, with D perhaps matching TRBD1 (6 bases). V was cut by 8 bases and J by 6 bases, with 16 bases left in between. The CDR3 loop spans 13 amino acids. Germline CDR1 and CDR2: MNHEY and SMNVEV (reference sequence). The CDR3 here is CASSLRGGDGYTF. Written as DNA, the CDR3 is TGTGCCAGCTCCCTTCGAGGGGGTGATGGCTACACCTTC.

This chain links TRBV7-8 with TRBJ2-3, with D perhaps matching TRBD2 (5 bases). The germline V gene encodes CDR1 SGHVS and CDR2 FQNEAQ. The CDR3 has 14 residues. Trimming shortened V by 5 bases and J by 0 bases, and 9 bases separated the two germline ends. This CDR3 reads CASSGSSSTDTQYF. Written as DNA, the CDR3 is TGTGCCAGCAGCGGGAGTAGTAGCACAGATACGCAGTATTTT.

This clone was found a few times. This chain joins TRBV19 and TRBJ1-1; 9 bases agree with TRBD1. In germline, CDR1 is LNHDA, CDR2 SQIVND (reference sequence). V lost 7 bases, J lost 2 bases, and 11 bases stayed unmatched. The CDR3 has 16 amino acids. CDR3 nucleotide sequence: TGTGCCAGTACCCCGGAGGGGACAGGGCTCAACACTGAAGCTTTCTTT. Amino acids: CASTPEGTGLNTEAFF.

This clone was detected only once. V gene TRBV7-2 combines with J gene TRBJ2-1; weak D call: TRBD2 (6 bases). Trimming shortened V by 4 bases and J by 7 bases, and 14 bases separated the two germline ends. This CDR3 region has 14 residues. Per the germline V gene, CDR1 is SGHTA and CDR2 is FQGNSA. CDR3 sequence reads: CASSSGLIGNEQFF. CDR3 in DNA: TGTGCCAGCAGCTCGGGACTGATAGGGAATGAGCAGTTCTTC.

The chain joins TRBV27 to TRBJ1-3, with D possibly being TRBD1 (5 bases). V lost 4 bases and J 2 bases, leaving 15 bases between the germline ends. This CDR3 region has 16 residues. Germline CDR1 MNHEY, CDR2 SMNVEV (reference sequence). The chain's CDR3 is CASSSRQSKTGNTIYF. CDR3 coding DNA: TGTGCCAGCAGTTCCCGACAGTCGAAAACTGGAAACACCATATATTTT.

J is TRBJ1-5 and V is TRBV12-5, with 7 nucleotides matching TRBD1. The germline CDR1 and CDR2 sequences are LGHNT and FRNRAP. V shed 0 bases, J shed 1 base, and the junction held 9 bases outside the gene matches. This CDR3 region has 18 residues. The CDR3: CASGLVLLGQISNQPQHF. The CDR3 DNA reads TGTGCTAGTGGTTTGGTCTTGCTGGGACAGATAAGCAATCAGCCCCAGCATTTT.

The chain has TRBV7-2 and TRBJ1-6, with a possible D match to TRBD1 (5 bases). The CDR3 is made up of 13 amino acids. V was cut by 5 bases and J by 9 bases, with 11 bases left in between. Germline V gives CDR1 SGHTA, CDR2 FQGNSA. The CDR3 protein is CASSTPGFSPLHF. As DNA, the CDR3 is TGTGCCAGCAGCACACCAGGGTTTTCACCCCTCCACTTT.

The chain employs TRBV27 and TRBJ2-7, with 8 bases that match TRBD1. The CDR3 has 17 amino acids. V lost 4 bases, J lost 0 bases, and 11 bases stayed unmatched. Germline loops: CDR1 MNHEY, CDR2 SMNVEV (reference sequence). CDR3: CASSSGFGQGLSYEQYF. The CDR3 bases are TGTGCCAGCAGTTCAGGGTTTGGACAGGGCCTCTCCTACGAGCAGTACTTC.

The chain joins TRBV2 to TRBJ1-1; 7 nucleotides match TRBD1. This CDR3 is 16 amino acids long. Germline CDR1 is SNHLY and CDR2 is FYNNEI. V lost 2 bases to trimming and J lost 6 bases; unmatched junction nucleotides: 12. CDR3 nucleotides: TGTGCCAGCAGTGAAATCAGCCCGAACAGGGGCCCTGAAGCTTTCTTT. Encoded protein: CASSEISPNRGPEAFF. Variable domain in full (rest from reference TRBV2 and TRBJ1-1): EPEVTQTPSHQVTQMGQEVILRCVPISNHLYFYWYRQILGQKVEFLVSFYNNEISEKSEIFDDQFSVERPDGSNFTLKIRSTKLEDSAMYFCASSEISPNRGPEAFFGQGTRLTVV.

The V call is TRBV4-3, the J call TRBJ1-4; D is undetermined. This CDR3 comprises 16 residues. With 4 bases removed from V and 3 bases from J, the gap between germline ends came to 15 bases. Germline V gene data show CDR1 as LGHNA and CDR2 as YSLEER. CDR3 protein: CASSLSKPGSNEKLFF. Here the CDR3 DNA reads TGCGCCAGCAGCCTCTCCAAACCAGGATCTAATGAAAAACTGTTTTTT.

The chain employs TRBV7-8 and TRBJ2-5, with D unclear. There are 12 residues in the CDR3. Trimming removed 2 bases from V and 2 bases from J, with 3 bases in between. Germline V lookup: CDR1 SGHVS, CDR2 FQNEAQ. This CDR3 is CASSLQQETQYF. The DNA for the CDR3 is TGTGCCAGCAGCTTACAGCAAGAGACCCAGTACTTC.

The CDR3 spells CASSGSGIDTQYF. The CDR3 coding sequence is TGTGCCTCTAGCGGGTCGGGGATAGATACGCAGTATTTT. The V call is TRBV30, the J call TRBJ2-3; 8 nucleotides align to TRBD2. CDR1 is GTSNPN, CDR2 SVGIG, per germline (reference sequence). This CDR3 comprises 13 residues. V shed 7 bases and J 5 bases; nucleotides not matched to a gene: 8.